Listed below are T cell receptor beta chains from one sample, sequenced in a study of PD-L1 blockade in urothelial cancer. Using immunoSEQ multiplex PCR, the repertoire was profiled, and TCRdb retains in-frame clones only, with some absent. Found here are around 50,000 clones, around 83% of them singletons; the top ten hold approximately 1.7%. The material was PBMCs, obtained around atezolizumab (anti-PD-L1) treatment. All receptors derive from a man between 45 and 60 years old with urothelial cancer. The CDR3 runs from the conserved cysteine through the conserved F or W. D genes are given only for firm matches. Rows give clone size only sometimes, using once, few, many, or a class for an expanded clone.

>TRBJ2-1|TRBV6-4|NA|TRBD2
CASSEREANEQFF
TGTGCCAGCAGTGAGCGGGAGGCCAATGAGCAGTTCTTC
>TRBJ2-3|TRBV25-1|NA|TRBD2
CASTPGASGNTDTQYF
TGTGCCAGTACTCCGGGGGCTAGCGGGAACACAGATACGCAGTATTTT
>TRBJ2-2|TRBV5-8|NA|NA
CASSASTGLRATGELFF
TGTGCCAGCAGCGCCTCGACAGGCCTCAGAGCTACCGGGGAGCTGTTTTTT
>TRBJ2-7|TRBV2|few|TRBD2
CASRAGLAGGNEQYF
TGTGCCAGCAGGGCTGGACTAGCGGGAGGGAACGAGCAGTACTTC
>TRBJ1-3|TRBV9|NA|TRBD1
CASSERTGLGNTIYF
TGTGCCAGCAGCGAACGGACAGGGTTAGGGAACACCATATATTTT
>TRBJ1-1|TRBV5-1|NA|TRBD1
CASSLVGWGTGEAFF
TGCGCCAGCAGCTTGGTGGGATGGGGGACAGGTGAAGCTTTCTTT
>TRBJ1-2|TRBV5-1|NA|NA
CASSLRGNYGYTF
TGCGCCAGCAGCTTGAGGGGTAACTATGGCTACACCTTC
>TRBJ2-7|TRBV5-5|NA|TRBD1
CASSLGTGFYEQYF
TGTGCCAGCAGCTTGGGGACAGGGTTCTACGAGCAGTACTTC
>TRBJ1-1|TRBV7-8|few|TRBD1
CASSPGTVNTEAFF
TGTGCCAGCAGCCCCGGGACAGTGAACACTGAAGCTTTCTTT
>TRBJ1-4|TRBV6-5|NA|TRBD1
CASRRTGNEKLFF
TGTGCCAGCAGACGGACAGGGAATGAAAAACTGTTTTTT
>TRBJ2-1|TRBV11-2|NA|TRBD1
CASSSRPQGAYNEQFF
TGTGCCAGCAGCTCCCGTCCACAGGGGGCTTACAATGAGCAGTTCTTC
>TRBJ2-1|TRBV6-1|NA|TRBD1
CASSEQGVTGLEQFF
TGTGCCAGCAGTGAACAGGGGGTGACAGGGCTTGAGCAGTTCTTC
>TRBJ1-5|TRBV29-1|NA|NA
CSAAGGSSNQPQHF
TGCAGCGCCGCGGGCGGGAGTAGCAATCAGCCCCAGCATTTT
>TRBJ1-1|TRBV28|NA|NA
CASDGGVGMNTEAFF
TGTGCCAGCGACGGGGGGGTGGGTATGAACACTGAAGCTTTCTTT
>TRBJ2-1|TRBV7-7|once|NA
CASSLGRNNEQFF
TGTGCTAGCAGCTTGGGGCGGAACAATGAGCAGTTCTTC
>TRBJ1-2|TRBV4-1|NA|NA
CASSQVVGGGYTF
TGCGCCAGCAGCCAAGTAGTGGGGGGTGGCTACACCTTC
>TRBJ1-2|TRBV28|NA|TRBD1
CASNTDRNLYGYTF
TGTGCCAGCAACACGGACAGGAACCTCTATGGCTACACCTTC
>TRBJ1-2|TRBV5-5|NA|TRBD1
CASSLKDGQGGYGYTF
TGTGCCAGCAGCTTGAAAGACGGACAGGGGGGCTATGGCTACACCTTC
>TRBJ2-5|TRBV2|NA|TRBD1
CASSFGQGAQMPETQYF
TGTGCCAGCAGTTTCGGACAGGGGGCGCAGATGCCAGAGACCCAGTACTTC
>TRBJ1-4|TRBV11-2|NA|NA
CASSLSGSPNEKLFF
TGTGCCAGCAGCCTTTCAGGGTCGCCTAATGAAAAACTGTTTTTT
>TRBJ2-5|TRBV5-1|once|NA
CASSFTGKETQYF
TGCGCCAGCAGCTTTACGGGGAAAGAGACCCAGTACTTC
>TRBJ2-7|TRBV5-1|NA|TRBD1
CASRPGQGTDEQYF
TGCGCCAGCAGACCGGGACAGGGAACCGACGAGCAGTACTTC
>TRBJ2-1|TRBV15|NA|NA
CATSTGRNEQFF
TGTGCCACCAGCACAGGCAGGAATGAGCAGTTCTTC
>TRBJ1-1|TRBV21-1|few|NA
CASSKAKRGTEAFF
TGTGCCAGCAGCAAGGCTAAGCGGGGGACTGAAGCTTTCTTT
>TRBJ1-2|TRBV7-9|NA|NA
CASSIQGYGYTF
TGTGCCAGCAGCATACAGGGCTATGGCTACACCTTC
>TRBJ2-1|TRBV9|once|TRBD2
CASSVGVAGGPFYNEQFF
TGTGCCAGCAGCGTAGGGGTAGCGGGGGGGCCCTTTTACAATGAGCAGTTCTTC
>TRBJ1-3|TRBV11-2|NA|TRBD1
CASSLDGTGIRNTIYF
TGTGCCAGCAGCTTAGACGGGACAGGGATTCGAAACACCATATATTTT
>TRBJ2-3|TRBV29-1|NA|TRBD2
CSVEEGAGGFSQYF
TGCAGCGTTGAAGAAGGAGCGGGGGGTTTTTCGCAGTATTTT
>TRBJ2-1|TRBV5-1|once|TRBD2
CASSLNGLAGGLYNEQFF
TGCGCCAGCAGCTTGAACGGACTAGCGGGGGGGCTTTACAATGAGCAGTTCTTC
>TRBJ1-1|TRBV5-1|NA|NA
CASSTGGGGMGTEAFF
TGCGCCAGCAGCACCGGAGGGGGGGGTATGGGCACTGAAGCTTTCTTT
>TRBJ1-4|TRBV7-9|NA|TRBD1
CASSFPLGQTNEKLFF
TGTGCCAGCAGCTTCCCGCTGGGACAGACTAATGAAAAACTGTTTTTT
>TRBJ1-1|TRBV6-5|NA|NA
CASTPASGQNTEAFF
TGTGCCAGCACCCCCGCTTCGGGACAGAACACTGAAGCTTTCTTT
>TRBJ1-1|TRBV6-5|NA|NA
CASSWANTEAFF
TGTGCCAGCAGTTGGGCCAACACTGAAGCTTTCTTT
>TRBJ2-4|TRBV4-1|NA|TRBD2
CASSGGVLAKNIQYF
TGCGCCAGCTCTGGGGGGGTACTAGCCAAAAACATTCAGTACTTC
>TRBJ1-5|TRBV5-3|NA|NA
CARSLTKLLRSNQPQHF
TGTGCCAGAAGCCTGACGAAACTATTACGGAGCAATCAGCCCCAGCATTTT
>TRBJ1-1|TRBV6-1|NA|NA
CASSEYRGRTEAFF
TGTGCCAGCAGTGAATATCGCGGGAGGACTGAAGCTTTCTTT
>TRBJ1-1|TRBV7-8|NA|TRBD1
CASSAQGRGNWITEAFF
TGTGCCAGCAGCGCTCAGGGCAGGGGGAATTGGATCACTGAAGCTTTCTTT